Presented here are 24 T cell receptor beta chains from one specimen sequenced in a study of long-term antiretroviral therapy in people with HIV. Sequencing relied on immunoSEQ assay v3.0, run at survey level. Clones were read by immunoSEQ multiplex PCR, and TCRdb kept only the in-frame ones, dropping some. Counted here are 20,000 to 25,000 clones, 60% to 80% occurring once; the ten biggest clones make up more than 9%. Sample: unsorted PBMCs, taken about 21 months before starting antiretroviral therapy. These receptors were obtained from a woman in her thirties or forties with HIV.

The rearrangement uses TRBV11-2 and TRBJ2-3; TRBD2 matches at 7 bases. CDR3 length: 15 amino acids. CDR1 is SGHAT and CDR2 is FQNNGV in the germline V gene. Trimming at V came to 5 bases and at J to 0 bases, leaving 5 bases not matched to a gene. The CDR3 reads CASSPGLLSTDTQYF. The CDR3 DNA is TGTGCCAGCAGCCCGGGACTATTGAGCACAGATACGCAGTATTTT.

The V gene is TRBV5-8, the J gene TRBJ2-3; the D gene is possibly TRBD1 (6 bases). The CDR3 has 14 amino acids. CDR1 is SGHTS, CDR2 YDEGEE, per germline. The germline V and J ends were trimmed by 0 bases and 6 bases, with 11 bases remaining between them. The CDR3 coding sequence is TGTGCCAGCAGCTTGGCCAGGGGAACCGATACGCAGTATTTT. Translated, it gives CASSLARGTDTQYF.

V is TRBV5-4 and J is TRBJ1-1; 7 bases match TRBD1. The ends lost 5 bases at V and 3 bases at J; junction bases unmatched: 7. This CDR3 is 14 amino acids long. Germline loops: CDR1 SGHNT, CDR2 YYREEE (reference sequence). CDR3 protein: CASRLRGGDTEAFF. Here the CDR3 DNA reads TGTGCCAGCAGGCTCAGGGGGGGTGACACTGAAGCTTTCTTT.

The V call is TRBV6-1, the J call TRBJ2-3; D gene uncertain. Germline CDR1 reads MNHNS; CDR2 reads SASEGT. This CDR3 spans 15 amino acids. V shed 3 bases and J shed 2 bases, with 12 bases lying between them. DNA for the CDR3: TGTGCCAGCAGTGATGATTTTCTACTCACAGATACGCAGTATTTT. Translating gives CASSDDFLLTDTQYF.

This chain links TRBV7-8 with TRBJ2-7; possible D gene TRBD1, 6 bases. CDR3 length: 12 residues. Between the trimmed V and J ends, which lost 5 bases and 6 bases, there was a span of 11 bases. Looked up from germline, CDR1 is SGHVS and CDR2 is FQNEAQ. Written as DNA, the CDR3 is TGTGCCAGCAGCCAAACAGGGCCCGAGCAGTACTTC. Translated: CASSQTGPEQYF.

The CDR3 sequence is CAWRVLGVGELFF. DNA for the CDR3: TGTGCCTGGAGGGTTCTAGGGGTCGGGGAGCTGTTTTTT. This chain connects TRBV30 to TRBJ2-2, with D possibly being TRBD1 (5 bases). V was pared by 3 bases and J by 7 bases, with 12 bases between. Looked up from germline, CDR1 is GTSNPN and CDR2 is SVGIG (reference sequence). The CDR3 is made up of 13 amino acids.

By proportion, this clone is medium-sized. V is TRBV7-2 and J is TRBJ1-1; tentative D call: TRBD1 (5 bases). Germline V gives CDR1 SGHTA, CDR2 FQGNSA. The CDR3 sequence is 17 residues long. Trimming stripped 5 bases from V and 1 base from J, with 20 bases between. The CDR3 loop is CASSDARVWGSNTEAFF. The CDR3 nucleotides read TGTGCCAGCAGCGACGCCAGGGTTTGGGGTTCGAACACTGAAGCTTTCTTT. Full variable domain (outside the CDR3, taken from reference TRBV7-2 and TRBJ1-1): GAGVSQSPSNKVTEKGKDVELRCDPISGHTALYWYRQSLGQGLEFLIYFQGNSAPDKSGLPSDRFSAERTGGSVSTLTIQRTQQEDSAVYLCASSDARVWGSNTEAFFGQGTRLTVV.

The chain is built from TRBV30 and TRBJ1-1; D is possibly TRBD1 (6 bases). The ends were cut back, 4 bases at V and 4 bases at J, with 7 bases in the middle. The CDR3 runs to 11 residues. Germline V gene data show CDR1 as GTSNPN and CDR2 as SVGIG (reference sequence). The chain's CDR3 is CAWTRGTEAFF. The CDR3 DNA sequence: TGTGCCTGGACCAGGGGCACTGAAGCTTTCTTT.

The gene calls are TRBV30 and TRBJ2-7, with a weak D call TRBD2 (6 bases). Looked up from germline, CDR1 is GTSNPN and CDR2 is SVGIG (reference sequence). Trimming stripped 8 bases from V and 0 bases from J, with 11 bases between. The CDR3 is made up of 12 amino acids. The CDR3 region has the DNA TGTGCCGGCGGAGGGTCCTCCTACGAGCAGTACTTC. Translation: CAGGGSSYEQYF.

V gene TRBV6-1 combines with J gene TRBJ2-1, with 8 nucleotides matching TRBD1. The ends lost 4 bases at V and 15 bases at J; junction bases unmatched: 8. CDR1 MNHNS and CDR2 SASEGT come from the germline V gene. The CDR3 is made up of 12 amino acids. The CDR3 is CASSVLTGVLFF. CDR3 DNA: TGTGCCAGCAGTGTATTGACAGGGGTTCTGTTCTTC.

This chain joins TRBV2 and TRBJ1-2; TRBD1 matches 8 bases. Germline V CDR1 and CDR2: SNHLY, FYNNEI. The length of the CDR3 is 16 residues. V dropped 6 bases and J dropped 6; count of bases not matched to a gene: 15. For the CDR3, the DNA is TGTGCCAGCAGGGGGGGAATAGAGACAGGGGTGGATGGCTACACCTTC. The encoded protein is CASRGGIETGVDGYTF.

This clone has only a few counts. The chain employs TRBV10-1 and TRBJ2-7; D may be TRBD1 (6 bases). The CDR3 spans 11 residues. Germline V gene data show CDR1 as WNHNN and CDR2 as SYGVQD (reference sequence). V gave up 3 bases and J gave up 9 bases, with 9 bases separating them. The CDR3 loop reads CASSDGGLQYF. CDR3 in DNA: TGCGCCAGCAGTGATGGGGGCCTGCAGTACTTC.

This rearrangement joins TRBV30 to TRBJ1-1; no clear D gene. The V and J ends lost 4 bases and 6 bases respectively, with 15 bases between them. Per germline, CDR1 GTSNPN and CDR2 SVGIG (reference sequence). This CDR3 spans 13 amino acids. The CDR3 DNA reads TGTGCCTGGACTAATAAAGGACGCGCTGAAGCTTTCTTT. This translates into CAWTNKGRAEAFF.

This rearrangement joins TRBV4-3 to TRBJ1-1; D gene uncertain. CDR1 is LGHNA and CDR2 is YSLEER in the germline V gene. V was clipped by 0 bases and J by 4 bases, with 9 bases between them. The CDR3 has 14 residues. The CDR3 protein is CASSQDRVATEAFF. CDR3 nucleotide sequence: TGCGCCAGCAGCCAAGATAGGGTGGCCACTGAAGCTTTCTTT.

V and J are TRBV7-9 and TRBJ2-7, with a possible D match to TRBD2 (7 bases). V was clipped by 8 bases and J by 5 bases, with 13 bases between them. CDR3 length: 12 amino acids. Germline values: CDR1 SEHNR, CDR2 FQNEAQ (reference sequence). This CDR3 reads CASRGARNEQYF. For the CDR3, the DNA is TGTGCCAGCCGGGGGGCTAGGAACGAGCAGTACTTC. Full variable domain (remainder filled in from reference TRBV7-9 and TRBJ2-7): DTGVSQNPRHKITKRGQNVTFRCDPISEHNRLYWYRQTLGQGPEFLTYFQNEAQLEKSRLLSDRFSAERPKGSFSTLEIQRTEQGDSAMYLCASRGARNEQYFGPGTRLTVT.

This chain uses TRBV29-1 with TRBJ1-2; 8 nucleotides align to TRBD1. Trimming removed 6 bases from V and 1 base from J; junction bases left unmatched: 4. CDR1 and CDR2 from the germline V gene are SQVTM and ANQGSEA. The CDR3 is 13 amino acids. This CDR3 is CSVGQGLNYGYTF. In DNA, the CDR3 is TGCAGCGTCGGACAGGGCCTTAACTATGGCTACACCTTC.

DNA for the CDR3: TGTGCCAGTAGATTGGGGAATTCACCCCTCCACTTT. It codes for CASRLGNSPLHF. J is TRBJ1-6 and V is TRBV19; no clear D. V lost 6 bases and J lost 7, with 7 bases in between. CDR3 length equals 12 residues. CDR1 is LNHDA, CDR2 SQIVND, per germline (reference sequence).

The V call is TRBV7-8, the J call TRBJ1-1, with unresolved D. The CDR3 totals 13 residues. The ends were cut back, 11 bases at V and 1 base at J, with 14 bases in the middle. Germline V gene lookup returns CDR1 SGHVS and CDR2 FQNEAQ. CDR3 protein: CASRRAGNTEAFF. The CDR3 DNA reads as TGTGCCTCCCGGAGAGCGGGGAACACTGAAGCTTTCTTT.

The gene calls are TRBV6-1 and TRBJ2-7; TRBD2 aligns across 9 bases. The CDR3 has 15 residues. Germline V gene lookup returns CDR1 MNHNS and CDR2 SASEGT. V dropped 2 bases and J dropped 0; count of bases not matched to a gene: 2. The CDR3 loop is CASSELAGSSYEQYF. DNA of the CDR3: TGTGCCAGCAGTGAACTAGCGGGGAGCTCCTACGAGCAGTACTTC.

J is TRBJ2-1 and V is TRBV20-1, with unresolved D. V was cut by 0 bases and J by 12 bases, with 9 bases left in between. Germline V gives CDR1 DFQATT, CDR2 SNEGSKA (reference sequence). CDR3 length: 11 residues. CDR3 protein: CSAREREWQFF. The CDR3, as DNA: TGCAGTGCTAGAGAGCGAGAATGGCAGTTCTTC.

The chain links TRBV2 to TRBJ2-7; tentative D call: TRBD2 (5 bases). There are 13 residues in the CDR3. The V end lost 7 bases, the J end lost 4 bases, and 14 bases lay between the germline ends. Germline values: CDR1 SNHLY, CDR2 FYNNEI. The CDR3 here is CASTDRGYYEQYF. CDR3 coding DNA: TGTGCCAGCACCGACCGGGGATATTACGAGCAGTACTTC.

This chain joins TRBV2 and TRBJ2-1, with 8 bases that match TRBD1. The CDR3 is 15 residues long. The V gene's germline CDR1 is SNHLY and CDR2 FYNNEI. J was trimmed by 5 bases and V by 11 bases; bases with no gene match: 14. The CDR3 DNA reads TGTGCCGGTCCACCAGGGGGCGACAGAAACAATGAGCAGTTCTTC. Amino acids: CAGPPGGDRNNEQFF.

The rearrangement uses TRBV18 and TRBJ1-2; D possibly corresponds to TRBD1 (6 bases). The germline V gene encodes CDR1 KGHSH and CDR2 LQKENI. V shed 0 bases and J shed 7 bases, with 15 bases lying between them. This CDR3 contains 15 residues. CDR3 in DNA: TGTGCCAGCTCACCACCGATTTTCACAGGGCTTGGCTACACCTTC. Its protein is CASSPPIFTGLGYTF.

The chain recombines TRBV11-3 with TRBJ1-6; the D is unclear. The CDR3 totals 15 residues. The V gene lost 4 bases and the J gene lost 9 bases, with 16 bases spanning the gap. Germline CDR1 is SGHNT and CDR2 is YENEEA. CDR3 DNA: TGTGCCAGCAGCTCCCCTAGTCAAAGAAGTTCACCCCTCCACTTT. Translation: CASSSPSQRSSPLHF. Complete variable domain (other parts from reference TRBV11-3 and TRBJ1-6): EAGVVQSPRYKIIEKKQPVAFWCNPISGHNTLYWYLQNLGQGPELLIRYENEEAVDDSQLPKDRFSAERLKGVDSTLKIQPAELGDSAVYLCASSSPSQRSSPLHFGNGTRLTVT.